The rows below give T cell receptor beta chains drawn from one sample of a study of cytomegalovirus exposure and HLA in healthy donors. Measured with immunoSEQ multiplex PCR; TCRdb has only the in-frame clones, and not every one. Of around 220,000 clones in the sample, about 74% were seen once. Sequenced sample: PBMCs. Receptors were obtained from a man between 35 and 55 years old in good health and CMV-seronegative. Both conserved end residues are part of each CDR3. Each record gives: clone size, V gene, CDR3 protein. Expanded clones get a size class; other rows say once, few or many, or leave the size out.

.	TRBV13	CASSFRPQGRGRSYEQYF
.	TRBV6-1	CASSEAGGASYGYTF
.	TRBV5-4	CASRTLAGDNEQFF
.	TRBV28	CASSFVGREQYF
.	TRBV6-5	CASSYGGDYGYTF
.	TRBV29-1	CSVRGDTQYF
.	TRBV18	CASSPQQGNTGELFF
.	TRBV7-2	CASSLKSAGPGELFF
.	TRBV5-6	CASSRDRKDTQYF
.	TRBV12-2	CASRLIGGGTDTQYF
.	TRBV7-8	CASSLGRNTEAFF
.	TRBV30	CAWTTGNQPQHF
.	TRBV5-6	CASSDFTGQGFYEQYF
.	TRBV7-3	CASSLNRAGSYNEQFF
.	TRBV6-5	CASSYDYRYGYTF
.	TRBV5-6	CASSLAGTGNTEAFF
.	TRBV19	CASSIRQGSGNTIYF
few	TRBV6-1	CASSELAGGQETQYF
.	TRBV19	CASSPRGSGANVLTF
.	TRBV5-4	CASSLGGQQPYEQYF
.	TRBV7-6	CASSSYTGELFF
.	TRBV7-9	CASSLTTGGTEAFF
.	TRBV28	CASSLVGGPYEQYF
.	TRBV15	CATSRDRNSEAFF
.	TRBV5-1	CASSLMFSTGASYNEQFF
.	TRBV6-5	CASREGGAKNIQYF
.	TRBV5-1	CASSLLAQSTGETQYF
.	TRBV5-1	CASSLRRNTEAFF
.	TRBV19	CASSKQGVGNQPQHF
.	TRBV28	CAVAGPGAVNF
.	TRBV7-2	CASSFSGSYYEQYF
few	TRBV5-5	CASSSPGTGNSPLHF